Following are 2 T cell receptor beta chains from one sample sequenced in a study of beta chain features in type 1 diabetes. Whole-study results and caveats: Shortening that was moderate but significant affected the TCRB CDR3s of Type 1 diabetes patients in all four CD4+ subsets.

No antigen is known for these receptors. Sequencing targeted expressed TCRB transcripts, as all isolated RNA had been reverse transcribed. The assay was immunoSEQ multiplex PCR, and TCRdb's table has in-frame clones only and misses some. The table records approximately 360,000 clones, around 12% of them present only once. The sample comprised naive CD4+ T cells from blood. These receptor sequences come from a woman aged 18-29 years with type 1 diabetes.

This clone was counted between two and nine times. This sequence joins TRBV25-1 and TRBJ2-3, with D tentatively TRBD1 (6 bases). CDR1 is MGHDK and CDR2 is SYGVNS in the germline V gene. The CDR3 extends over 16 amino acids. Trimming pared 8 bases from V and 1 base from J, leaving 19 bases between. The CDR3 DNA reads as TGTGCCAGCGGGTGGGGGACACCGAAAGGCACAGATACGCAGTATTTT. Translation gives CASGWGTPKGTDTQYF.

This clone was recorded a few times. Other DNA variants within this sample encode the same CDR3. The J gene is TRBJ2-1, the V gene TRBV7-2, with 9 bases identical to TRBD2. Germline CDR1 reads SGHTA; CDR2 reads FQGNSA. J lost 3 bases, V lost 3 bases, and 3 bases had no gene match. The CDR3 is 15 amino acids. The chain's CDR3 is CASSLELAGYNEQFF. The CDR3 DNA reads as TGTGCCAGCAGCTTGGAACTAGCGGGCTACAATGAGCAGTTCTTC.